These 8 T cell receptor beta chains were sequenced from one sample in a study of blood T cell repertoires in COVID-19. Clones were sequenced by immunoSEQ multiplex PCR, and TCRdb holds only the in-frame ones, with some missing. The sample carries about 240,000 clones, approximately 80% recorded once. The sequenced sample consisted of peripheral blood. These receptors were collected from a man younger than 40 who had recovered from COVID-19.

This clone was observed once. The V call is TRBV2, the J call TRBJ2-7, with 9 nucleotides matching TRBD2. Germline V gives CDR1 SNHLY, CDR2 FYNNEI. V lost 4 bases, J lost 6 bases, and 7 bases stayed unmatched. This CDR3 is 14 amino acids long. This chain's CDR3 is CASSVELAGTEQYV. Written as DNA, the CDR3 is TGTGCCAGCAGTGTGGAGCTAGCGGGGACCGAGCAGTACGTC.

The chain uses TRBV10-3 and TRBJ2-2; D may be TRBD1 (6 bases). The CDR3 sequence is 16 residues long. The germline V gene encodes CDR1 ENHRY and CDR2 SYGVKD. V lost 6 bases, J lost 4 bases, and 18 bases lay in between. CDR3 sequence (DNA): TGTGCCATCAGCCGGCAGGGGACCTCGGGCACCGGGGAGCTGTTTTTT. It is translated as CAISRQGTSGTGELFF.

The rearrangement links TRBV4-1 to TRBJ2-3; 8 nucleotides line up with TRBD1. CDR1 MGHRA and CDR2 YSYEKL come from the germline V gene. With 3 bases clipped from V and 1 base from J, the junction kept 6 bases outside the gene matches. The CDR3 is 16 amino acids. Here the CDR3 DNA reads TGCGCCAGCAGCCAGCCTCCGGGACAGGGCACAGATACGCAGTATTTT. It encodes CASSQPPGQGTDTQYF.

This clone showed up just a few times. V usage is TRBV5-5 and J usage is TRBJ2-4; D unresolved. The CDR3 runs 13 residues. Germline CDR1 and CDR2: SGHKS and YYEKEE (reference sequence). V lost 0 bases and J 9 bases, leaving 10 bases between the germline ends. The CDR3, as DNA: TGTGCCAGCAGCTTGGACCCTGGAGTCATTCAGTACTTC. Translated: CASSLDPGVIQYF.

This clone was counted a single time. This sequence joins TRBV2 and TRBJ2-7; 12 bases map to TRBD2. CDR3 size: 14 residues. Trimming cost V 6 bases and J 2 bases; bases outside gene matches: 2. The germline V gene has CDR1 SNHLY and CDR2 FYNNEI. The CDR3 DNA reads as TGTGCCAGCAGGCTAGCGGGGGGGCCCTACGAGCAGTACTTC. Translation: CASRLAGGPYEQYF.

This chain uses TRBV3-1 (or the pseudogene TRBV3-2) with TRBJ1-5, with D possibly matching TRBD1 (5 bases). The CDR3 extends over 15 amino acids. Germline CDR1 reads LGHDT; CDR2 reads YNNKEL (reference sequence). The germline V and J ends were trimmed by 0 bases and 7 bases, with 13 bases remaining between them. The DNA for the CDR3 is TGTGCCAGCAGCCAAGATCTGGGATCAGGGCAGCCCCAGCATTTT. Translated, it gives CASSQDLGSGQPQHF.

The V call is TRBV25-1, the J call TRBJ1-2; TRBD1 matches 9 bases. Germline loops: CDR1 MGHDK, CDR2 SYGVNS. The CDR3 consists of 15 residues. J was trimmed by 8 bases and V by 3 bases; bases with no gene match: 10. The CDR3 coding sequence is TGTGCCAGCAGTGACCCGGGACAGGGCGAACACGGCTACACCTTC. Translating gives CASSDPGQGEHGYTF.

The chain has TRBV7-9 and TRBJ2-7; D is unresolved. The V and J ends lost 3 bases and 0 bases respectively, with 6 bases between them. This CDR3 has 13 amino acids. From germline, CDR1 is SEHNR and CDR2 FQNEAQ (reference sequence). This chain's CDR3 is CASSFGVSYEQYV. DNA of the CDR3: TGTGCCAGCAGCTTTGGAGTCTCCTACGAGCAGTACGTC.